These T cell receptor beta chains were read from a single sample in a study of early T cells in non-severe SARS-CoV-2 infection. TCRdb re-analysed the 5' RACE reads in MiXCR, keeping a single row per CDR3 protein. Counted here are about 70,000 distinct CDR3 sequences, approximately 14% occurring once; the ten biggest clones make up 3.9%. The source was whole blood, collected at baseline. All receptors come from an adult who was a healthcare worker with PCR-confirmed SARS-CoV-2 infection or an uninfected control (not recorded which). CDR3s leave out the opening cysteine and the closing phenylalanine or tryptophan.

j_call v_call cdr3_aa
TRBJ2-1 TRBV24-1 ATSLAGYFEQF
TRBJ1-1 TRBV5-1 ASSTGQGASMNTEAF
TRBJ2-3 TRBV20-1 SAIGGRASTDTQY
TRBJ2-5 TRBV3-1 ASSPRGAGRQETQY
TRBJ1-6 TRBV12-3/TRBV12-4 ASTRGDSPLH
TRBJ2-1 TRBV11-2 ASSLREGASSYNEQF
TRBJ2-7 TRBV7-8 ASSSQGYEQY
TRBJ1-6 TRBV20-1 SAFGNSPLH
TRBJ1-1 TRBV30 AYAGPTEAF
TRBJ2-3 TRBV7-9 ASSSLQGVVAPDTQY
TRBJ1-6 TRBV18 ASSSYQDRGNSPLH
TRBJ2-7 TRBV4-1 ASSQAHGQAIYEQY
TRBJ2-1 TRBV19 ASSPGTHNEQF
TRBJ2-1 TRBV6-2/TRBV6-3 ASNQAGSHNEQF
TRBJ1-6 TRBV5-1 ASSPDRGYNSPLH
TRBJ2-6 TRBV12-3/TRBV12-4 ASSLGAGANVLT
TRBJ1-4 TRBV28 ASSLTGRAGEKLF
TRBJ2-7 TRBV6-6 ASSFLGEGSYEQY
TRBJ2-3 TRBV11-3 ASSLGAASTDTQY
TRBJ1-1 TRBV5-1 ASSSGTGNTEAF
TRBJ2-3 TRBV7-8 ASRTGLGVRDTQY
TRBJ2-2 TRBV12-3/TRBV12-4 ATSTSGRAPGELF
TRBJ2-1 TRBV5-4 ASSALAGVYSHEQF
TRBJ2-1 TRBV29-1 SVGGLAGSYNEQF
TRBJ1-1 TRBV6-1 ASSELAGGPGTEAF
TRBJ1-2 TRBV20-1 SASRGEYGYT
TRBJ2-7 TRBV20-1 SATNGGDEQY
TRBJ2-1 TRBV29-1 SVPPPSGGDEQF
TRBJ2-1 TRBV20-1 TAPATGTYNEQF
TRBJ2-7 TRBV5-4 ASSLEVSAIYEQY
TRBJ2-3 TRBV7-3 ASSLGLAAGGTQY
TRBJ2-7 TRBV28 ASSAGTGGSYEQY
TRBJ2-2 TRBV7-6 ASSSGGTNTGELF
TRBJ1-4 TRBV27 ASSFTWQSNEKLF
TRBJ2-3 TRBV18 ASSADPTTQY
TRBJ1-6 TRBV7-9 ASGLISSYNSPLH
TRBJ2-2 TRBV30 AWSLTMSGELF
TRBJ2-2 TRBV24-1 ATKKAATGELF
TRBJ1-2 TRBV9 ASSADYGYT
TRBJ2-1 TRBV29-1 SVHRQGNEQF
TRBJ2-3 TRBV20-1 SARIPNTDTQY
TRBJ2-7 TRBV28 ASRYGIGEQY
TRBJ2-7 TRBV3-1 ASTQNTGELYEQY
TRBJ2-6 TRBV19 ASSTPKPPGANVLT
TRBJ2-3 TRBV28 ASSTRASTDTQY
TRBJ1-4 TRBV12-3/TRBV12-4 ASRLQGAANEKLF
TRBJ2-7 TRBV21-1 AAREAGTGPGEQY
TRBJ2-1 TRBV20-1 SASGGLAGSYNEQF
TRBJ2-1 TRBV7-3 ASSTARSSNEQF
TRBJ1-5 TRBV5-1 ASSLQANQPQH
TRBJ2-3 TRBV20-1 SASLGGRRTDTQY
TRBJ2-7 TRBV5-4 ASSLGLALTYEQY
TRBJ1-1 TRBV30 AWRVDTEAF
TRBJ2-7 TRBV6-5 ASSYSPSGYEQY
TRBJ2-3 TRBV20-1 SATSRASGSTDTQY